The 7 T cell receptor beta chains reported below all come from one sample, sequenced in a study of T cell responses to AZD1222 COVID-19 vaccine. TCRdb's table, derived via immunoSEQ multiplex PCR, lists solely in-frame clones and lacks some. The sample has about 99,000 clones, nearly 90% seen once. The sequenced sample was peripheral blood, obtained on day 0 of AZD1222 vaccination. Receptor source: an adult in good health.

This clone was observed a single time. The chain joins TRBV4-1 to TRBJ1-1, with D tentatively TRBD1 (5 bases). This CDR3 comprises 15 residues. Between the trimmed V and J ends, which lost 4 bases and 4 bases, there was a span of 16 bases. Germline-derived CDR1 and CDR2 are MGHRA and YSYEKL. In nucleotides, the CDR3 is TGCGCCAGCAGCCTCGGGGCCCTTCAAGGCACTGAAGCTTTCTTT. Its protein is CASSLGALQGTEAFF.

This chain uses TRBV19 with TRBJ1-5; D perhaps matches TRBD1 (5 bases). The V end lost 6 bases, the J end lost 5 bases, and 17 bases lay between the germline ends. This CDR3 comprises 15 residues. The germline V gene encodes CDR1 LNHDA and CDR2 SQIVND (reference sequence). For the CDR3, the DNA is TGTGCCAGTAGACAAGGGGAGGCCAGTTATCAGCCCCAGCATTTT. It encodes CASRQGEASYQPQHF.

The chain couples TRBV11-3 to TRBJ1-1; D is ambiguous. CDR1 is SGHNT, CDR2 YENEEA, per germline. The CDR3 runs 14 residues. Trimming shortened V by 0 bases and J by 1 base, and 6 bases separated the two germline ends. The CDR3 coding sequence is TGTGCCAGCAGCTTAGAGGCAGGGAACACTGAAGCTTTCTTT. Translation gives CASSLEAGNTEAFF.

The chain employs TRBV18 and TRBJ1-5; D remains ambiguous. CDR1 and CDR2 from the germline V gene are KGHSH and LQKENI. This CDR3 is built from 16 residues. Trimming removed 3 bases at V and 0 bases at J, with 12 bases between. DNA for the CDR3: TGTGCCAGCTCACCTTATAGGGAGAATAGCAATCAGCCCCAGCATTTT. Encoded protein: CASSPYRENSNQPQHF.

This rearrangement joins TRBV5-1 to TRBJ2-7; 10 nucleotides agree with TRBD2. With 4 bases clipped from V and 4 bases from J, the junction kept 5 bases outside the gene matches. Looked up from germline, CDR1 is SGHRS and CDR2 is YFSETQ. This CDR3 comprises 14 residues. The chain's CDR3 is CASSPSGGGYEQYF. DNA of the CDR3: TGCGCCAGCAGCCCTAGCGGGGGAGGGTACGAGCAGTACTTC.

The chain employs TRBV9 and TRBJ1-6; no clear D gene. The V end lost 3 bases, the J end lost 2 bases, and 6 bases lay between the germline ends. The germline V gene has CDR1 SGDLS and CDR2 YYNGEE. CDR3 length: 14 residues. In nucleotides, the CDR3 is TGTGCCAGCAGCGCCGGGACCTATAATTCACCCCTCCACTTT. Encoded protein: CASSAGTYNSPLHF.

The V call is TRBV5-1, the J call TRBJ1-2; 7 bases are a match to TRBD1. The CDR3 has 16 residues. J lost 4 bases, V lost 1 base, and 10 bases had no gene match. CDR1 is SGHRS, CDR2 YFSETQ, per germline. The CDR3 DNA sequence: TGCGCCAGCAGCTTGACCACAGGGGTTCCCTCCTATGGCTACACCTTC. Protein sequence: CASSLTTGVPSYGYTF. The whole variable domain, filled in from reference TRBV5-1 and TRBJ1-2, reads KAGVTQTPRYLIKTRGQQVTLSCSPISGHRSVSWYQQTPGQGLQFLFEYFSETQRNKGNFPGRFSGRQFSNSRSEMNVSTLELGDSALYLCASSLTTGVPSYGYTFGSGTRLTVV.